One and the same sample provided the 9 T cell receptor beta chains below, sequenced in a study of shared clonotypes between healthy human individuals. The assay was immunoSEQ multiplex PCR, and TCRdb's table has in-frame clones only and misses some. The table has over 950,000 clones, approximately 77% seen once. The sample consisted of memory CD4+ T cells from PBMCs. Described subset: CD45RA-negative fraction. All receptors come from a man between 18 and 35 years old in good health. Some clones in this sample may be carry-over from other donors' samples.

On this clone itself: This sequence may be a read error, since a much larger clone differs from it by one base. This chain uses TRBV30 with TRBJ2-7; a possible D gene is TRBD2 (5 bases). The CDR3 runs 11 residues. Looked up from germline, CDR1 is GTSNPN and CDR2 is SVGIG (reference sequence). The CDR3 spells CVWSEGYEQYF. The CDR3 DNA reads TGTGTCTGGAGCGAGGGCTACGAGCAGTACTTC.

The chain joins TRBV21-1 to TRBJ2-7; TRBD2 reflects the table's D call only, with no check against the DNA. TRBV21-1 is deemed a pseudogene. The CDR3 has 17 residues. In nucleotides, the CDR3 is TGTGCCAGCAGCAAAGCTCCCTGTGAGGCGGCGGGATACGAGCAGTACTTC. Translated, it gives CASSKAPCEAAGYEQYF.

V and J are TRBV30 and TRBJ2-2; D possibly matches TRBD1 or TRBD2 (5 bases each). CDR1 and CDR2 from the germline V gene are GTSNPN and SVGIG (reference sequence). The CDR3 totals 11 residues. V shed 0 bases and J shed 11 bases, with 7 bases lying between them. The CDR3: CAWSVRDELFF. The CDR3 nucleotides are TGTGCCTGGAGTGTACGGGACGAGCTGTTTTTT.

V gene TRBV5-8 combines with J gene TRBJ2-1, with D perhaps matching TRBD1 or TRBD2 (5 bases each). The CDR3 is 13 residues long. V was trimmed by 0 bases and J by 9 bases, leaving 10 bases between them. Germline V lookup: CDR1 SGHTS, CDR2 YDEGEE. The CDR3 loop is CASSLVSGAEQFF. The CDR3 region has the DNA TGTGCCAGCAGCTTGGTGTCCGGGGCTGAGCAGTTCTTC. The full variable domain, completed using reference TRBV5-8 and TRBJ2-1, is EAGVTQSPTHLIKTRGQQATLRCSPISGHTSVYWYQQALGLGLQFLLWYDEGEERNRGNFPPRFSGRQFPNYSSELNVNALELEDSALYLCASSLVSGAEQFFGPGTRLTVL.

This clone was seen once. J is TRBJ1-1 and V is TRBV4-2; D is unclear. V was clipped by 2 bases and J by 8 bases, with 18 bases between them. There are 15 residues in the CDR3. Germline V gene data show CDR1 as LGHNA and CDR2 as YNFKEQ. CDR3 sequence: CASSQIAGAIGEAFF. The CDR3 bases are TGTGCCAGCAGCCAAATAGCAGGAGCTATAGGAGAAGCTTTCTTT.

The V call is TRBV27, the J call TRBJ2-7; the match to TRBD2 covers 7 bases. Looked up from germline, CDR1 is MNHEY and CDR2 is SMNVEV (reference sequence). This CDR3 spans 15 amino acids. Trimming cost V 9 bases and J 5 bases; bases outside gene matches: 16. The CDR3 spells CASRSGGGRWNEQYF. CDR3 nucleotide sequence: TGTGCCAGTCGATCTGGGGGGGGAAGATGGAACGAGCAGTACTTC.

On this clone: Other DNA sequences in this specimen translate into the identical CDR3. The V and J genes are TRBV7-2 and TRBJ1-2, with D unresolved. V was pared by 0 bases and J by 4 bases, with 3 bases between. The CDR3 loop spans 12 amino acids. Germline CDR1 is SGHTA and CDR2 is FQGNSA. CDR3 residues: CASSLAGYGYTF. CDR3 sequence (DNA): TGTGCCAGCAGCTTAGCTGGCTATGGCTACACCTTC.

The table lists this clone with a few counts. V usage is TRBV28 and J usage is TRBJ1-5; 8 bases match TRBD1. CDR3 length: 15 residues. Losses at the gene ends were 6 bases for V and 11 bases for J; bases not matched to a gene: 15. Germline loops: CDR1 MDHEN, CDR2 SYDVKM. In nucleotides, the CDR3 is TGTGCCAGCAGAACCGGACAGGGCTATAGTCTGGCCCAGCATTTT. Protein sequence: CASRTGQGYSLAQHF.

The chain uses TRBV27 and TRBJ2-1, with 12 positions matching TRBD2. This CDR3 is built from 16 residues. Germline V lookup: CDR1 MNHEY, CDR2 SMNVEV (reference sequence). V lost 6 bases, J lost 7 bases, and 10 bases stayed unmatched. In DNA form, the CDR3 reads TGTGCCAGCAGCCCCATTCTTACTAGCGGGAGGAATGAGCAGTTCTTC. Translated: CASSPILTSGRNEQFF.